The TCR beta chain under discussion was sequenced for a study of OX40 agonist ivuxolimab in advanced cancers. The study's findings and limits: Which antigen the expanded peripheral T cells recognized is unknown.

CDR1 and CDR2 (germline): SGHVS, FQNEAQ. The CDR3 spans 15 residues. The germline V and J ends were trimmed by 3 bases and 0 bases, with 10 bases remaining between them. Repertoires were generated with immunoSEQ multiplex PCR, while TCRdb's copy carries only in-frame clones and drops some. The sample includes roughly 17,000 clones, 75% to 90% of them seen just once. Comments on this clone: Its matching antigen is unknown.

The TCR was taken from an adult with an advanced solid tumor such as melanoma, head and neck, liver or kidney cancer. The chain carries TRBV7-8 and TRBJ2-3, with D unclear. The sample consisted of CD4+ or CD8+ T cells sorted from blood, taken in a trial of the OX40 agonist ivuxolimab. CDR3 residues: CASSFAASSTDTQYF. Written as DNA, the CDR3 is TGTGCCAGCAGCTTCGCGGCCTCTAGCACAGATACGCAGTATTTT.